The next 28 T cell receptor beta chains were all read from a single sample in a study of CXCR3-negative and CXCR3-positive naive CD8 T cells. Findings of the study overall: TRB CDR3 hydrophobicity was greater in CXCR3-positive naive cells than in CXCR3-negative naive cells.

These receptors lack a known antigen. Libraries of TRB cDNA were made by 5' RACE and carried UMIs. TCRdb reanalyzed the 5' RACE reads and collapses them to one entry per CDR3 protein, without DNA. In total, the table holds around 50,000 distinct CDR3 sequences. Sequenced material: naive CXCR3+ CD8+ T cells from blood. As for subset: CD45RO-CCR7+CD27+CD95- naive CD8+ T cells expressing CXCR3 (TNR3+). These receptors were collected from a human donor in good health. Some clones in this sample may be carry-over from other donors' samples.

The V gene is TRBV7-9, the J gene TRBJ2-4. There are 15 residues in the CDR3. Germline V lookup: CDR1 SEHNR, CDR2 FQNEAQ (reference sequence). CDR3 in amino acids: CASSLASLAENIQYF.

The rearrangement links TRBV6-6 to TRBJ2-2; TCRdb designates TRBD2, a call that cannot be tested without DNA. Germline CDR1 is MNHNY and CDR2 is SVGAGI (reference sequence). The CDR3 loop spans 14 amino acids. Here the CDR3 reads CASSYIVGTGELFF.

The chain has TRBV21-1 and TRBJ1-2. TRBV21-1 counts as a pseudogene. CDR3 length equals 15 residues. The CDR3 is CASSTRPLPNYGYTF.

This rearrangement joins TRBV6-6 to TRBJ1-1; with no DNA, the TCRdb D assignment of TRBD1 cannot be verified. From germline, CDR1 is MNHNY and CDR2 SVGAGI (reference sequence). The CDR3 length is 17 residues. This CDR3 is CASSYPRDRGMNTEAFF.

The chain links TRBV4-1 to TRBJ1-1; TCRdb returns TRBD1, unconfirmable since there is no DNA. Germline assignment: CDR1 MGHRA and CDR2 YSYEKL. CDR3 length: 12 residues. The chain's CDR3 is CASSRGGAEAFF.

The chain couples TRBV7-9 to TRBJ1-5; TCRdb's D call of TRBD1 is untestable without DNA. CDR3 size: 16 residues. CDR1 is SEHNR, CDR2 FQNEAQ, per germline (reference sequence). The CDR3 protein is CASSLAPVGSNQPQHF. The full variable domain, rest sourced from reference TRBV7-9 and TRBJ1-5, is DTGVSQNPRHKITKRGQNVTFRCDPISEHNRLYWYRQTLGQGPEFLTYFQNEAQLEKSRLLSDRFSAERPKGSFSTLEIQRTEQGDSAMYLCASSLAPVGSNQPQHFGDGTRLSIL.

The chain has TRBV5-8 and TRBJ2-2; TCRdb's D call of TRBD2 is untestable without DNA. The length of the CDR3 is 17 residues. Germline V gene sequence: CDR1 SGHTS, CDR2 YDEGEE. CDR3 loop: CASSYLGRGSNTGELFF.

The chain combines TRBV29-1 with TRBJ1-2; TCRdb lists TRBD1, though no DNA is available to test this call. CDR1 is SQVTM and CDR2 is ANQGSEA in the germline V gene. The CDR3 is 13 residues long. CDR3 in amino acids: CSVEARTAYGYTF.

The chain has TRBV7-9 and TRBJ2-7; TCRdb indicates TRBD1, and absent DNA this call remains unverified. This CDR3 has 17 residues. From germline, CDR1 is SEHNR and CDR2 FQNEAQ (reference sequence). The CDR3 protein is CASSSPTGTRGGYEQYF.

CDR3 region: CASSPLNTEAFF. The rearrangement joins TRBV7-6 to TRBJ1-1. Germline V gives CDR1 SGHVS, CDR2 FNYEAQ. The CDR3 consists of 12 residues.

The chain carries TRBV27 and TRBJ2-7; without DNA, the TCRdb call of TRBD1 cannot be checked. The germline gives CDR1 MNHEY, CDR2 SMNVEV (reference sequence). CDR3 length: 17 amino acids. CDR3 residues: CASSLIGDDRFGYEQYF.

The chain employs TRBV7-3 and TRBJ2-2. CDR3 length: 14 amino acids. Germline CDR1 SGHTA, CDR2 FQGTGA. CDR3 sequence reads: CASSLETLTGELFF.

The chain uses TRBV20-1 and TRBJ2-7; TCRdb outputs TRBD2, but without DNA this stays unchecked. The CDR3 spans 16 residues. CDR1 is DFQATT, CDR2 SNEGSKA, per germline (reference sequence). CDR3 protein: CSARILRDGSSYEQYF.

CDR3 region: CASSSGTVMFF. The chain combines TRBV6-5 with TRBJ1-4; without DNA, the TCRdb call of TRBD1 cannot be checked. Germline V gives CDR1 MNHEY, CDR2 SVGAGI. The CDR3 is 11 residues long.

This CDR3 is CASSPIPVSPVRSLHF. The V call is TRBV7-3, the J call TRBJ1-6; TCRdb gives TRBD1 as the D gene, but with no DNA this cannot be confirmed. Germline lookup yields CDR1 SGHTA and CDR2 FQGTGA. The CDR3 runs to 16 residues.

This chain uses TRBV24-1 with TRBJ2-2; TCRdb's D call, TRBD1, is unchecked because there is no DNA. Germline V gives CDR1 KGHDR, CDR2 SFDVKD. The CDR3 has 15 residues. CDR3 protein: CATSDLGTSTGELFF.

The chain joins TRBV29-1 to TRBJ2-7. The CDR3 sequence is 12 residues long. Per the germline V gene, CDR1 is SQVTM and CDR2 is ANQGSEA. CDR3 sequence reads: CSVERTDHEQYF.

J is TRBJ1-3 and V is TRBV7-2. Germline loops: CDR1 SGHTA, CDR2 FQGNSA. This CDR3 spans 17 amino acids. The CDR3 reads CASSTPVDRYSGNTIYF.

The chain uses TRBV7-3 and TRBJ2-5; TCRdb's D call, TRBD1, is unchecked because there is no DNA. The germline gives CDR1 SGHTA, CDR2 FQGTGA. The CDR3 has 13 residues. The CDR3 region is CASSSPPQATQYF.

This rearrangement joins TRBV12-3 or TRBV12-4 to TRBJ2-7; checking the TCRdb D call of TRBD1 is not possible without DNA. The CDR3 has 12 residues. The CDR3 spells CAGGRGAYEQYF.

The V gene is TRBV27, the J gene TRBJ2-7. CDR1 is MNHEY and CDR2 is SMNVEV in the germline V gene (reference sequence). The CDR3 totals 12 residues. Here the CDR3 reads CASSSDPYEQYF.

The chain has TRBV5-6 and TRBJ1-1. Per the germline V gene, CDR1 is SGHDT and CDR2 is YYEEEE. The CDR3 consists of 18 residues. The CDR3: CASSLDLAFRQMNTEAFF. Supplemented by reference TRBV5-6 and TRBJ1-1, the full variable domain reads DAGVTQSPTHLIKTRGQQVTLRCSPKSGHDTVSWYQQALGQGPQFIFQYYEEEERQRGNFPDRFSGHQFPNYSSELNVNALLLGDSALYLCASSLDLAFRQMNTEAFFGQGTRLTVV.

CDR3: CASSFGDREYYNEQFF. The chain couples TRBV5-1 to TRBJ2-1; TCRdb names TRBD1, which stays unverified in the absence of DNA. Germline assignment: CDR1 SGHRS and CDR2 YFSETQ. This CDR3 is 16 amino acids long.

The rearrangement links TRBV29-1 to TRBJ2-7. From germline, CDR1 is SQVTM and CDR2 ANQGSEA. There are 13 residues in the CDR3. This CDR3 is CSAVPGSSYEQYF.

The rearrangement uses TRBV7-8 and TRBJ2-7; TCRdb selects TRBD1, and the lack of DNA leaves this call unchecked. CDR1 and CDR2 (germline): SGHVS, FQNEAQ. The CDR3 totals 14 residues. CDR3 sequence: CASSAEDRVYEQYF. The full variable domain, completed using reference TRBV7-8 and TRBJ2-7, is GAGVSQSPRYKVAKRGQDVALRCDPISGHVSLFWYQQALGQGPEFLTYFQNEAQLDKSGLPSDRFFAERPEGSVSTLKIQRTQQEDSAVYLCASSAEDRVYEQYFGPGTRLTVT.

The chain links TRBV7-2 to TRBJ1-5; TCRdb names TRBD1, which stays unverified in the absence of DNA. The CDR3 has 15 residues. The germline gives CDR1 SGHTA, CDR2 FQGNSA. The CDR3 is CASSFGQRVGQPQHF. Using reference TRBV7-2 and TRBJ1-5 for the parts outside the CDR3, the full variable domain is GAGVSQSPSNKVTEKGKDVELRCDPISGHTALYWYRQSLGQGLEFLIYFQGNSAPDKSGLPSDRFSAERTGGSVSTLTIQRTQQEDSAVYLCASSFGQRVGQPQHFGDGTRLSIL.

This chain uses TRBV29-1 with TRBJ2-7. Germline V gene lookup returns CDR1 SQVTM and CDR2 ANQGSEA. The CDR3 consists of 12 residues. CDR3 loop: CSVDWGSYEQYF.

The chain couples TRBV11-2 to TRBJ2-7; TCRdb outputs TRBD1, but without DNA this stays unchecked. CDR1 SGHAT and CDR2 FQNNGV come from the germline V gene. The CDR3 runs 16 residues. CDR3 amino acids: CASSLDTGEFAYEQYF.